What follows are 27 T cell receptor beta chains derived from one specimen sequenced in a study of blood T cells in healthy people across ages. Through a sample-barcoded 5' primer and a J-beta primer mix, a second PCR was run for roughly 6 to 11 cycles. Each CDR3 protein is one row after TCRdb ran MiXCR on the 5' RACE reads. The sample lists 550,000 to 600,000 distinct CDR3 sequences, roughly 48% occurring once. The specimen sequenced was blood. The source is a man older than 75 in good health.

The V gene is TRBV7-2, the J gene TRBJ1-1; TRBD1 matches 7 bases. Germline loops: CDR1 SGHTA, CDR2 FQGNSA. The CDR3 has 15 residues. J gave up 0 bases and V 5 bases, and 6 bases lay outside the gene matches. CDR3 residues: CASSPQGQMNTEAFF. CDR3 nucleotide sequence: TGTGCCAGCAGCCCACAGGGACAGATGAACACTGAAGCTTTCTTT.

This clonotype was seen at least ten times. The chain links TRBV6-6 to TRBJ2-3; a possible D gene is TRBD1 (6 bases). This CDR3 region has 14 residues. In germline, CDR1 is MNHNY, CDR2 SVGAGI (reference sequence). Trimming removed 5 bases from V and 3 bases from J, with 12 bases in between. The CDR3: CASSRQAATDTQYF. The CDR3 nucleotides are TGTGCCAGCAGTCGACAGGCCGCTACAGATACGCAGTATTTT.

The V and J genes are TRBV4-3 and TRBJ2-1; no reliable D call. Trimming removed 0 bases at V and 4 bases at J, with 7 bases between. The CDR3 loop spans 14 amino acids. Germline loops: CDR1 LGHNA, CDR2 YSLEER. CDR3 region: CASSQEIGYNEQFF. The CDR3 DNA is TGCGCCAGCAGCCAAGAAATCGGTTACAATGAGCAGTTCTTC.

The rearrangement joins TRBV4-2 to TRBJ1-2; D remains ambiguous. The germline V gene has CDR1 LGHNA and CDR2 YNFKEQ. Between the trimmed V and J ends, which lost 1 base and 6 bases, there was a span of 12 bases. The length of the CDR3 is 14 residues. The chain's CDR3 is CASSQAGRSDGYTF. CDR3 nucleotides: TGTGCCAGCAGCCAAGCGGGGAGGAGCGATGGCTACACCTTC.

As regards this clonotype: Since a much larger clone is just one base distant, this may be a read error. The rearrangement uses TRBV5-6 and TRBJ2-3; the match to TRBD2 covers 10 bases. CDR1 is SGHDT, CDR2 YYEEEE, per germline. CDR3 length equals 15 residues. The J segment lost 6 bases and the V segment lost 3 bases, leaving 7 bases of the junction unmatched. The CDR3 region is CASSSLAGEFDTQYF. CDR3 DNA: TGTGCCAGCAGCTCCCTAGCGGGGGAATTCGATACGCAGTATTTT.

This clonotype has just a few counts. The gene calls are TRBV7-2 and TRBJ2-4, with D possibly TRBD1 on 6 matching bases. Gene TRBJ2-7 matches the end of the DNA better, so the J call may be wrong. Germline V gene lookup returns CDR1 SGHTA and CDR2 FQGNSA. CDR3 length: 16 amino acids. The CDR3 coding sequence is TGTGCCAGCAGCGTCAACTCCGGGACATTATCCTACGAGCAGTACTTC. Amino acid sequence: CASSVNSGTLSYEQYF.

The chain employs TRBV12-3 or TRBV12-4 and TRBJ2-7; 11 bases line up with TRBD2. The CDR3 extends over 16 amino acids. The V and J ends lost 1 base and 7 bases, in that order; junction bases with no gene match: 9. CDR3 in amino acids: CASSLELAGAYNEQYF. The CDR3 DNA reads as TGTGCCAGCAGTTTAGAACTAGCGGGGGCCTACAATGAGCAGTACTTC.

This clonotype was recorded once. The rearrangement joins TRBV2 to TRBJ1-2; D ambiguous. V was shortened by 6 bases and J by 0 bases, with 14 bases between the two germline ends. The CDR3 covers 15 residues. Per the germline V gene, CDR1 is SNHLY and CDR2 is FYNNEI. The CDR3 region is CASRVEGLTNYGYTF. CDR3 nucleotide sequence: TGTGCCAGCAGGGTCGAGGGTTTAACTAACTATGGCTACACCTTC.

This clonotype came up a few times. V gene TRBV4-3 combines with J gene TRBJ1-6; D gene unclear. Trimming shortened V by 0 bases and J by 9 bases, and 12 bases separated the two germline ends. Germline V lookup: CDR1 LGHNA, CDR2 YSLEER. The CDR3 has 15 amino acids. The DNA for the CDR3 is TGCGCCAGCAGCCAAGAAGCGGTTACGGTTTCACCCCTCCACTTT. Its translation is CASSQEAVTVSPLHF.

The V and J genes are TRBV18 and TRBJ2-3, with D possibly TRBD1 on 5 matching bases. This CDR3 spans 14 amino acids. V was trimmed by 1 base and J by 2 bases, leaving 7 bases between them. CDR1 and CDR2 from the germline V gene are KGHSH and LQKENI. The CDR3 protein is CASSPRQITDTQYF. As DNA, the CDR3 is TGTGCCAGCTCACCACGACAGATCACAGATACGCAGTATTTT.

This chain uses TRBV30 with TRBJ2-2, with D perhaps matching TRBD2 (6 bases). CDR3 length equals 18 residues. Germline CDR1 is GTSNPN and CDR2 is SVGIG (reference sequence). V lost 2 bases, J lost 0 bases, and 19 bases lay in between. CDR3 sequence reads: CAWSCPWGDCTNTGELFF. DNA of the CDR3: TGTGCCTGGAGTTGCCCCTGGGGGGACTGCACGAACACCGGGGAGCTGTTTTTT.

CDR3 sequence reads: CASSPNRSGTGELFF. The DNA of the CDR3 is TGTGCCAGCAGCCCTAATAGGTCGGGCACCGGGGAGCTGTTTTTT. The chain joins TRBV12-3 or TRBV12-4 to TRBJ2-2; no reliable D call. The V gene lost 6 bases and the J gene lost 4 bases, with 15 bases spanning the gap. This CDR3 is 15 amino acids long.

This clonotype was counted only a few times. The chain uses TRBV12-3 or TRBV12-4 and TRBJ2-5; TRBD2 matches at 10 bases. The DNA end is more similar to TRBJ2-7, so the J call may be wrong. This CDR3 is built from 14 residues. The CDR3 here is CASSQGTSVGEQYF. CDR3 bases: TGTGCCAGCAGTCAAGGGACTAGCGTCGGCGAGCAGTACTTC.

CDR3 sequence (DNA): TGTGCCAGCAGCTCCAAGCGGGAGGCCTTCACAGATACGCAGTATTTT. Residues: CASSSKREAFTDTQYF. The chain uses TRBV7-8 and TRBJ2-3; 9 bases align to TRBD2. V was clipped by 4 bases and J by 2 bases; unmatched bases: 7. CDR1 is SGHVS, CDR2 FQNEAQ, per germline. The length of the CDR3 is 16 residues.

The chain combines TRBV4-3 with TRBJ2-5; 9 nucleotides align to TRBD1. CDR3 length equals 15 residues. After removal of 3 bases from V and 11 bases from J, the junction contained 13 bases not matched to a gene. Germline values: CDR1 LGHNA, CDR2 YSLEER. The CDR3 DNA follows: TGCGCCAGCAGCCAGTCCGGGACAGGGAACTATGAGCAGTACTTC. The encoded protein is CASSQSGTGNYEQYF.

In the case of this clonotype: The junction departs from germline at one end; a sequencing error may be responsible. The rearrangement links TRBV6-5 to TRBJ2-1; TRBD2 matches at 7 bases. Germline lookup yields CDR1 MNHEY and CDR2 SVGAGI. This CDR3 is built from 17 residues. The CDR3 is CASSYPGASGSYNERFF. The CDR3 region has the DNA TGTGCCAGCAGTTACCCTGGGGCTAGCGGCAGTTACAATGAGCGGTTCTTC.

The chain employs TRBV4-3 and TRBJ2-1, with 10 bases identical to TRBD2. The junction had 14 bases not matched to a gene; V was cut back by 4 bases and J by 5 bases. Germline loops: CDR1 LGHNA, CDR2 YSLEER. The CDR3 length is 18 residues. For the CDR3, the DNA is TGCGCCAGCAGCCGGCGGGAACCTAGCGGGAGTGGCAACAATGAGCAGTTCTTC. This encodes CASSRREPSGSGNNEQFF.

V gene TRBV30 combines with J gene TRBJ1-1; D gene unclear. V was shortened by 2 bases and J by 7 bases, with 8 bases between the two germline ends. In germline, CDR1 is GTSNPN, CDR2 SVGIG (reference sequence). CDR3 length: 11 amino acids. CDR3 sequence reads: CAWSTQYEAFF. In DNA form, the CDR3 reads TGTGCCTGGAGTACCCAATATGAAGCTTTCTTT. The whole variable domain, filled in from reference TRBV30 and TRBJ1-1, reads SQTIHQWPATLVQPVGSPLSLECTVEGTSNPNLYWYRQAAGRGLQLLFYSVGIGQISSEVPQNLSASRPQDRQFILSSKKLLLSDSGFYLCAWSTQYEAFFGQGTRLTVV.

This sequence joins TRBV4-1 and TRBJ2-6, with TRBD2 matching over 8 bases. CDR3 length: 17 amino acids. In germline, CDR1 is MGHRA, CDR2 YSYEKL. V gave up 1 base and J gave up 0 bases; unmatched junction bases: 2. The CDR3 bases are TGCGCCAGCAGCCAAGGACTAGCGAGCTCTGGGGCCAACGTCCTGACTTTC. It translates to CASSQGLASSGANVLTF.

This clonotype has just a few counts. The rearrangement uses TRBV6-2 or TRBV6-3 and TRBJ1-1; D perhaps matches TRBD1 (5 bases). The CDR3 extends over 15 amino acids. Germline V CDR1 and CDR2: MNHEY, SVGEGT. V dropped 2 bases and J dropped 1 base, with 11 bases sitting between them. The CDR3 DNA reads TGTGCCAGCAGTTACGTCTTGGGGCAGAACACTGAAGCTTTCTTT. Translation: CASSYVLGQNTEAFF.

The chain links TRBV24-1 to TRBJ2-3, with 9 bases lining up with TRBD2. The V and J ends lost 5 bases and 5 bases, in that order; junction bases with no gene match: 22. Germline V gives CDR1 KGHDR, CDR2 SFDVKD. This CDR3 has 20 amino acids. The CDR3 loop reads CATSGEWTSVYNPFRDTQYF. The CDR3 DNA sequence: TGTGCCACCAGTGGTGAATGGACTAGCGTGTACAACCCCTTCAGAGATACGCAGTATTTT.

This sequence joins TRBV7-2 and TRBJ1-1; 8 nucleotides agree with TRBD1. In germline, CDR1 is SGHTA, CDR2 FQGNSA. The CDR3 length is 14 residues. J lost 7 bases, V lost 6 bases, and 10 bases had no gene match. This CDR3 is CASRFKTGAVEAFF. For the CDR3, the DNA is TGTGCCAGCAGATTTAAGACAGGGGCAGTTGAAGCTTTCTTT.

CDR3 loop: CAWSVRRGTRYF. Written as DNA, the CDR3 is TGTGCCTGGAGTGTACGACGGGGTACGAGGTACTTC. This chain uses TRBV30 with TRBJ2-5, with D possibly being TRBD2 (5 bases). Germline assignment: CDR1 GTSNPN and CDR2 SVGIG (reference sequence). CDR3 length equals 12 residues. Trimming pared 0 bases from V and 13 bases from J, leaving 15 bases between.

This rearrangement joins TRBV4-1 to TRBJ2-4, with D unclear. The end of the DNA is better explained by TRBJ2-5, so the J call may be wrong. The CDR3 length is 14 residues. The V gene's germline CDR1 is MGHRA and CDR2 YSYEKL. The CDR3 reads CASSQEAVRETQYF. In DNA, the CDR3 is TGCGCCAGCAGCCAAGAAGCCGTGAGGGAGACCCAGTACTTC.

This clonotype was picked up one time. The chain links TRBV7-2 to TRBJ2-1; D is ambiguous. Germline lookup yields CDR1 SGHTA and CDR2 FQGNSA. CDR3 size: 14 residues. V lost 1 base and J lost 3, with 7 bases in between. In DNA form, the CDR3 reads TGTGCCAGCAGCTTAGTCCCCCACTACAATGAGCAGTTCTTC. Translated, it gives CASSLVPHYNEQFF.

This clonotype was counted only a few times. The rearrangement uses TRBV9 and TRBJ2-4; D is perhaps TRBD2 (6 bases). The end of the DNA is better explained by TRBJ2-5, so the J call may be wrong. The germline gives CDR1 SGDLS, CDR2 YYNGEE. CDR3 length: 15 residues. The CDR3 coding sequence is TGTGCCAGCAGCGTAAGGTTGTACGCGGGGGAGACCCAGTACTTC. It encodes CASSVRLYAGETQYF.

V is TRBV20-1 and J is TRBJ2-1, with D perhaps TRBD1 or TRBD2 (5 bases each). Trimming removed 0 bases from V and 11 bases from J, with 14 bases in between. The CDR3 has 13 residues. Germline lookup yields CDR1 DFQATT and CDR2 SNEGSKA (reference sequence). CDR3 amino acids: CSARDSPGPKQFF. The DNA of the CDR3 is TGCAGTGCTAGAGACTCGCCGGGACCAAAGCAGTTCTTC.